This record covers a single TCR beta chain. Germline V gives CDR1 MNHEY, CDR2 SMNVEV (reference sequence). This CDR3 has 16 amino acids. V lost 5 bases and J lost 1; bases outside the gene matches: 6. This sample was taken from a study of cytomegalovirus exposure and HLA in healthy donors. Sequenced by immunoSEQ multiplex PCR; TCRdb stores in-frame clones only, minus some. The data contain fewer than 200,000 clones, about 86% of them seen just once; the ten biggest clones take up roughly 2.8%. The specimen sequenced was PBMCs. This sequence joins TRBV27 and TRBJ1-2, with 11 bases identical to TRBD1. The receptor comes from a woman younger than 35 in good health and CMV-seropositive. In DNA, the CDR3 is TGTGCCAGCAGTCCAGGACAGGGGGCCCTTAACTATGGCTACACCTTC. Protein product: CASSPGQGALNYGYTF.